This TCR beta chain was recorded in a study of Graves' ophthalmopathy and Graves' hyperthyroidism. Moderately to severely active ophthalmopathy under 3 months, CAS at least 3, NOSPECS at least 4. As diagnostic evidence, clinical symptoms, serum thyroxine, TRAb, thyroid ultrasound and orbital computed tomography were relied upon. The germline V and J ends were trimmed by 2 bases and 0 bases, with 14 bases remaining between them. The CDR3 length is 18 residues. Germline CDR1 ENHRY, CDR2 SYGVKD. This clonotype was detected a few times. The antigen is not known. Amplification of the TCR beta CDR3 regions used RNA transcripts (as template). The authors performed first-round RT-PCR with HTBI primers and then a second-round multiplex PCR. Via MiXCR, TCRdb re-called the multiplex PCR reads, giving one row per CDR3 protein. The sample yields about 410,000 distinct CDR3 sequences, about a sixth seen once. Study conclusions and caveats: The majority of expanded thyroid clonotypes above 0.001 frequency also occurred in blood.

V and J are TRBV10-3 and TRBJ1-6; tentative D call: TRBD1 (5 bases). This clonotype was obtained from a woman between 18 and 30 years old with Graves' ophthalmopathy. Sequencing used peripheral blood. In nucleotides, the CDR3 is TGTGCCATCAGTGAGAAAAGACAGCGGAGCTCCTATAATTCACCCCTCCACTTT. Its translation: CAISEKRQRSSYNSPLHF.